A single sample gave rise to the 32 T cell receptor beta chains below, sequenced in a study of cytomegalovirus exposure and HLA in healthy donors. PCR involved 60 Vbeta and 13 Jbeta primers. The data were produced by immunoSEQ multiplex PCR, yet TCRdb's version contains in-frame clones alone and is incomplete. The sample records about 76,000 clones, around 76% being singletons. Sequences were obtained from PBMCs. The receptors come from a male donor in good health and CMV-seropositive.

The chain couples TRBV6-5 to TRBJ2-7; TRBD2 matches at 7 bases. Germline CDR1 MNHEY, CDR2 SVGAGI. V shed 0 bases, J shed 0 bases, and the junction held 2 bases outside the gene matches. CDR3 length: 15 residues. CDR3 coding DNA: TGTGCCAGCAGTTACTCGGGGAGGGGCTCCTACGAGCAGTACTTC. This sequence encodes CASSYSGRGSYEQYF.

This clone was seen just once. The chain combines TRBV5-6 with TRBJ2-2, with 8 bases identical to TRBD1. The CDR3 runs 15 residues. Losses at the gene ends were 1 base for V and 5 bases for J; bases not matched to a gene: 4. Germline V gene data show CDR1 as SGHDT and CDR2 as YYEEEE. The DNA for the CDR3 is TGTGCCAGCAGCTTGTTGGACAGGGCAACCGGGGAGCTGTTTTTT. This codes for CASSLLDRATGELFF. The full variable domain, in which reference TRBV5-6 and TRBJ2-2 provide the parts outside the CDR3, is DAGVTQSPTHLIKTRGQQVTLRCSPKSGHDTVSWYQQALGQGPQFIFQYYEEEERQRGNFPDRFSGHQFPNYSSELNVNALLLGDSALYLCASSLLDRATGELFFGEGSRLTVL.

Here the CDR3 DNA reads TGTGCCAGTAGTCAGCCGGGACAGGGGGCCGAGCAGTACTTC. Translation gives CASSQPGQGAEQYF. The chain recombines TRBV19 with TRBJ2-7; 12 bases align to TRBD1. Looked up from germline, CDR1 is LNHDA and CDR2 is SQIVND (reference sequence). CDR3 length: 14 residues. Losses at the gene ends were 5 bases for V and 6 bases for J; bases not matched to a gene: 5. Full variable domain (rest looked up from reference TRBV19 and TRBJ2-7): DGGITQSPKYLFRKEGQNVTLSCEQNLNHDAMYWYRQDPGQGLRLIYYSQIVNDFQKGDIAEGYSVSREKKESFPLTVTSAQKNPTAFYLCASSQPGQGAEQYFGPGTRLTVT.

This rearrangement joins TRBV9 to TRBJ2-1; D ambiguous. Germline V gene data show CDR1 as SGDLS and CDR2 as YYNGEE. The germline V and J ends were trimmed by 4 bases and 8 bases, with 13 bases remaining between them. The CDR3 runs 13 residues. The DNA for the CDR3 is TGTGCCAGCAGCAGGATTTCACGGGATGAGCAGTTCTTC. Translated, it gives CASSRISRDEQFF.

This rearrangement joins TRBV7-9 to TRBJ2-2; no definite D call. V was trimmed by 2 bases and J by 3 bases, leaving 10 bases between them. The germline gives CDR1 SEHNR, CDR2 FQNEAQ (reference sequence). This CDR3 comprises 15 residues. The CDR3 region has the DNA TGTGCCAGCAGCTTAACGACGGGTGACACCGGGGAGCTGTTTTTT. It translates to CASSLTTGDTGELFF.

The chain couples TRBV2 to TRBJ2-2; D gene unclear. The V end was cut by 4 bases, the J end by 2 bases, with 11 bases between. CDR1 is SNHLY, CDR2 FYNNEI, per germline. CDR3 size: 15 residues. The CDR3, as DNA: TGTGCCAGCAGTGCTAAGCGACTTAACACCGGGGAGCTGTTTTTT. This codes for CASSAKRLNTGELFF. The full variable domain, in which reference TRBV2 and TRBJ2-2 provide the parts outside the CDR3, is EPEVTQTPSHQVTQMGQEVILRCVPISNHLYFYWYRQILGQKVEFLVSFYNNEISEKSEIFDDQFSVERPDGSNFTLKIRSTKLEDSAMYFCASSAKRLNTGELFFGEGSRLTVL.

This clone came up a few times. This chain connects TRBV27 to TRBJ2-7, with a weak D call TRBD2 (6 bases). Germline assignment: CDR1 MNHEY and CDR2 SMNVEV (reference sequence). The CDR3 covers 15 residues. V lost 5 bases, J lost 2 bases, and 16 bases lay in between. CDR3 residues: CASSPTGGTPYEQYF. CDR3 DNA: TGTGCCAGCAGTCCCACCGGAGGGACCCCCTACGAGCAGTACTTC.

The chain is built from TRBV6-5 and TRBJ2-1, with 8 positions matching TRBD2. The CDR3 totals 15 residues. CDR1 MNHEY and CDR2 SVGAGI come from the germline V gene. V lost 4 bases, J lost 4 bases, and 6 bases stayed unmatched. In DNA form, the CDR3 reads TGTGCCAGCAGTTCCGTAGCGGGGAGGTACAATGAGCAGTTCTTC. Translated, it gives CASSSVAGRYNEQFF.

The chain recombines TRBV4-1 with TRBJ2-6; no clear D. The CDR3 is 13 residues long. Germline CDR1 MGHRA, CDR2 YSYEKL. Trimming shortened V by 4 bases and J by 2 bases, and 3 bases separated the two germline ends. As DNA, the CDR3 is TGCGCCAGCAGCCCTCCTGGGGCCAACGTCCTGACTTTC. Amino acid sequence: CASSPPGANVLTF.

The chain couples TRBV10-1 to TRBJ2-7, with 8 nucleotides matching TRBD2. The germline V gene has CDR1 WNHNN and CDR2 SYGVQD (reference sequence). Trimming took 3 bases from V and 2 from J; bases not matched to a gene: 12. The CDR3 spans 17 residues. CDR3 region: CASSDRAGARLPYEQYF. The DNA of the CDR3 is TGCGCCAGCAGTGATCGAGCGGGAGCTAGGCTACCCTACGAGCAGTACTTC.

The chain employs TRBV7-3 and TRBJ2-3; 9 bases line up with TRBD2. The CDR3 runs 19 residues. The ends lost 8 bases at V and 0 bases at J; junction bases unmatched: 18. Germline CDR1 is SGHTA and CDR2 is FQGTGA. The CDR3 DNA reads as TGTGCCAGCGGAACAAGGGGTAGCGGGAGTGAAACTAGCACAGATACGCAGTATTTT. It yields the protein CASGTRGSGSETSTDTQYF.

The rearrangement links TRBV30 to TRBJ2-1; 13 bases fit TRBD2. Germline lookup yields CDR1 GTSNPN and CDR2 SVGIG (reference sequence). The CDR3 covers 18 residues. V gave up 3 bases and J gave up 8 bases; unmatched junction bases: 16. The CDR3 region has the DNA TGTGCCTGGAGCGACGGACACAGGACTAGCGGGGGTGGGCATGAGCAGTTCTTC. This translates into CAWSDGHRTSGGGHEQFF.

CDR3 nucleotides: TGTGCCAGCAGCCTGACAGCCTCGGACTATGGCTACACCTTC. This gives the protein CASSLTASDYGYTF. V is TRBV6-1 and J is TRBJ1-2; the D gene is possibly TRBD1 (5 bases). CDR3 length: 14 amino acids. Trimming took 6 bases from V and 3 from J, leaving 14 bases between them. Germline V gene sequence: CDR1 MNHNS, CDR2 SASEGT.

Written as DNA, the CDR3 is TGTGCCAGCAGTATGGGACTAGCGGGGGTAACCGAGCAGTACTTC. It specifies CASSMGLAGVTEQYF. The rearrangement joins TRBV5-6 to TRBJ2-5; 14 bases map to TRBD2. The DNA end is more similar to TRBJ2-7, so the J call may be wrong. Germline V gives CDR1 SGHDT, CDR2 YYEEEE. The length of the CDR3 is 15 residues.

V and J are TRBV5-4 and TRBJ1-1; no firm D call. V gave up 0 bases and J gave up 4 bases, with 7 bases separating them. Germline loops: CDR1 SGHNT, CDR2 YYREEE (reference sequence). The CDR3 loop spans 13 amino acids. The CDR3 DNA reads TGTGCCAGCAGCTTGGACCAGGCCACTGAAGCTTTCTTT. It is translated as CASSLDQATEAFF. Using reference TRBV5-4 and TRBJ1-1 for the parts outside the CDR3, the full variable domain is ETGVTQSPTHLIKTRGQQVTLRCSSQSGHNTVSWYQQALGQGPQFIFQYYREEENGRGNFPPRFSGLQFPNYSSELNVNALELDDSALYLCASSLDQATEAFFGQGTRLTVV.

About this clone itself: An end of the junction differs from the germline gene, which may be a read error. The chain has TRBV15 and TRBJ2-1, with 9 bases aligning to TRBD2. The V gene's germline CDR1 is LNHNV and CDR2 YYDKDF (reference sequence). The CDR3 is 15 residues long. CDR3 region: CATRREGLAHNEQFF. The CDR3 DNA reads as TGTGCCACCAGGAGAGAGGGACTAGCTCACAATGAGCAGTTCTTC.

The chain is built from TRBV5-4 and TRBJ2-1, with D possibly TRBD2 on 6 matching bases. The CDR3 contains 15 residues. Germline V lookup: CDR1 SGHNT, CDR2 YYREEE (reference sequence). With 4 bases removed from V and 0 bases from J, the gap between germline ends came to 11 bases. In DNA, the CDR3 is TGTGCCAGCAGCACGGGGGTAAGCTCCTACAATGAGCAGTTCTTC. Translating gives CASSTGVSSYNEQFF.

This clone came up once. The chain uses TRBV30 and TRBJ1-1; tentative D call: TRBD1 (5 bases). Germline assignment: CDR1 GTSNPN and CDR2 SVGIG (reference sequence). Between the trimmed V and J ends, which lost 2 bases and 4 bases, there was a span of 14 bases. This CDR3 has 14 amino acids. The CDR3 DNA is TGTGCCTGGAGTCCCGAACAGGTTACCACTGAAGCTTTCTTT. Protein: CAWSPEQVTTEAFF.

The chain recombines TRBV19 with TRBJ2-1, with TRBD2 matching 9 bases. The trim removed 3 bases at V and 7 bases at J, leaving 16 bases unmatched. CDR3 length: 18 residues. In germline, CDR1 is LNHDA, CDR2 SQIVND (reference sequence). CDR3 sequence (DNA): TGTGCCAGTAGTATGGTGGGGGGCGGGCTAGCGGGAAGAAATGAGCAGTTCTTC. Translation: CASSMVGGGLAGRNEQFF.

This clone was seen just once. CDR3 residues: CASSRQGAVPDTQYF. As DNA, the CDR3 is TGTGCCAGCAGCCGACAGGGGGCCGTCCCAGATACGCAGTATTTT. The gene calls are TRBV7-9 and TRBJ2-3; 10 positions match TRBD1. Germline CDR1 reads SEHNR; CDR2 reads FQNEAQ (reference sequence). CDR3 length equals 15 residues. The ends lost 5 bases at V and 4 bases at J; junction bases unmatched: 6.

The J gene is TRBJ1-1, the V gene TRBV18; a weak D match, TRBD1 (6 bases). V was cut by 3 bases and J by 0 bases, with 11 bases left in between. The CDR3 has 15 residues. CDR1 and CDR2 from the germline V gene are KGHSH and LQKENI. This chain's CDR3 is CASSPGQGMNTEAFF. The CDR3 region has the DNA TGTGCCAGCTCACCGGGCCAGGGGATGAACACTGAAGCTTTCTTT. The whole variable domain, remainder taken from reference TRBV18 and TRBJ1-1, is NAGVMQNPRHLVRRRGQEARLRCSPMKGHSHVYWYRQLPEEGLKFMVYLQKENIIDESGMPKERFSAEFPKEGPSILRIQQVVRGDSAAYFCASSPGQGMNTEAFFGQGTRLTVV.

J is TRBJ1-6 and V is TRBV2; possible D gene TRBD1, 6 bases. Per the germline V gene, CDR1 is SNHLY and CDR2 is FYNNEI. V lost 6 bases, J lost 9 bases, and 12 bases lay in between. The CDR3 spans 13 residues. CDR3 sequence reads: CASRVGTSSPLHF. The CDR3 DNA is TGTGCCAGCAGGGTGGGGACAAGTTCACCCCTCCACTTT.

The chain has TRBV11-2 and TRBJ2-1, with TRBD2 matching 7 bases. Germline CDR1 SGHAT, CDR2 FQNNGV. Germline trimming cut 8 bases from V and 7 bases from J; bases unmatched to any gene: 11. The CDR3 sequence is 14 residues long. CDR3 in amino acids: CASSLGTMRNEQFF. Here the CDR3 DNA reads TGTGCCAGCTCACTGGGGACTATGCGAAATGAGCAGTTCTTC.

CDR3 in amino acids: CASSRATDTQYF. DNA for the CDR3: TGCGCCAGCAGTCGGGCCACAGATACGCAGTATTTT. The rearrangement joins TRBV23-1 to TRBJ2-3; unclear D gene. TRBV23-1 is placed among ORFs of uncertain function. Trimming shortened V by 4 bases and J by 2 bases, and 4 bases separated the two germline ends. CDR3 length: 12 amino acids.

The gene calls are TRBV27 and TRBJ2-7, with D perhaps matching TRBD1 (5 bases). Germline CDR1 and CDR2: MNHEY and SMNVEV (reference sequence). The CDR3 is 13 residues long. V gave up 4 bases and J gave up 0 bases, with 7 bases separating them. CDR3 nucleotide sequence: TGTGCCAGCAGTTCGACAGCCTCCTACGAGCAGTACTTC. This translates into CASSSTASYEQYF.

The rearrangement uses TRBV6-1 and TRBJ2-1, with TRBD1 matching 7 bases. V gave up 6 bases and J gave up 15 bases; unmatched junction bases: 11. The CDR3 extends over 12 amino acids. Germline V CDR1 and CDR2: MNHNS, SASEGT. CDR3 nucleotide sequence: TGTGCCAGCAGAGAACCAGGGGGTTCTCGGTTCTTC. Protein sequence: CASREPGGSRFF.

The chain recombines TRBV5-1 with TRBJ2-5; D call uncertain. The CDR3 is 11 amino acids. V was pared by 3 bases and J by 4 bases, with 4 bases between. The germline CDR1 and CDR2 sequences are SGHRS and YFSETQ. The CDR3 region is CASSSGETQYF. The CDR3 DNA follows: TGCGCCAGCAGCTCCGGAGAGACCCAGTACTTC.

V gene TRBV10-2 combines with J gene TRBJ2-2; 8 nucleotides match TRBD1. Germline V gene lookup returns CDR1 WSHSY and CDR2 SAAADI. V was clipped by 6 bases and J by 0 bases; unmatched bases: 3. The CDR3 covers 15 residues. The CDR3 DNA is TGCGCCAGCAGACGACAGGGGTCGAACACCGGGGAGCTGTTTTTT. Residues: CASRRQGSNTGELFF.

The rearrangement joins TRBV27 to TRBJ2-7; TRBD2 agrees at 7 bases. The CDR3 covers 14 residues. With 6 bases clipped from V and 0 bases from J, the junction kept 5 bases outside the gene matches. Germline CDR1 is MNHEY and CDR2 is SMNVEV (reference sequence). The CDR3 protein is CASSPWEGSYEQYF. The CDR3 DNA is TGTGCCAGCAGCCCCTGGGAGGGCTCCTACGAGCAGTACTTC.

This clone was seen more than once but under ten times. The chain is built from TRBV27 and TRBJ2-7; possibly TRBD1 for D (5 bases). CDR3 length equals 14 residues. V lost 6 bases to trimming and J lost 2 bases, with 14 bases between them. The germline gives CDR1 MNHEY, CDR2 SMNVEV (reference sequence). The DNA of the CDR3 is TGTGCCAGCAGAACCGCAGGGTATCCCTACGAGCAGTACTTC. Translation gives CASRTAGYPYEQYF.

This rearrangement joins TRBV19 to TRBJ2-5; possibly TRBD2 for D (5 bases). The length of the CDR3 is 14 residues. V lost 4 bases to trimming and J lost 5 bases, with 14 bases between them. Germline V gives CDR1 LNHDA, CDR2 SQIVND (reference sequence). The CDR3 region is CASSSLRAGETQYF. The CDR3 nucleotides read TGTGCCAGTAGTAGTTTGCGGGCCGGGGAGACCCAGTACTTC.

Only a few counts were recorded for this clone. V is TRBV28 and J is TRBJ1-1; D is unresolved. Trimming took 2 bases from V and 3 from J, leaving 10 bases between them. CDR1 and CDR2 from the germline V gene are MDHEN and SYDVKM. This CDR3 spans 14 amino acids. The CDR3 sequence is CASSLGQDHTEAFF. The CDR3 DNA is TGTGCCAGCAGTTTAGGGCAAGATCACACTGAAGCTTTCTTT.